These T cell receptor beta chains were read from a single sample in a study of cytotoxic CD8 clonotypes in ibrutinib-treated CLL. The protocol was immunoSEQ multiplex PCR, while the TCRdb copy is restricted to in-frame clones and leaves out a portion. The sample carries around 91,000 clones, 86% recorded once. The specimen was PBMCs, collected before ibrutinib treatment. These receptors all come from a human donor with chronic lymphocytic leukemia. Each CDR3 is given with its conserved first and last residue. Fields, in order: V gene, D gene, clone size, J gene, CDR3 DNA, CDR3 protein. A D gene is named only where the DNA matches it firmly. Size tells how often a clone was seen (once, few, many) or the class of an expanded clone, and some rows leave it out.

v_call: TRBV28; d_call: TRBD1; clone_size: .; j_call: TRBJ2-7; cdr3_nt: TGTGCCAGCAGCTATCAGGGGGAGTTCACCTACGAGCAGTACTTC; cdr3_aa: CASSYQGEFTYEQYF
v_call: TRBV5-1; d_call: TRBD1; clone_size: .; j_call: TRBJ2-5; cdr3_nt: TGCGCCAGCAGCAAAAAGGGACAGGACCTCCAAGAGACCCAGTACTTC; cdr3_aa: CASSKKGQDLQETQYF
v_call: TRBV3-2; d_call: .; clone_size: few; j_call: TRBJ1-2; cdr3_nt: TGTGCCACCAGTTATGGCTACACCTTC; cdr3_aa: CATSYGYTF
v_call: TRBV19; d_call: TRBD1; clone_size: .; j_call: TRBJ1-5; cdr3_nt: TGTGCCAGTAGTCCCCCCCAGGGGGCTGGGCAGCCCCAGCATTTT; cdr3_aa: CASSPPQGAGQPQHF
v_call: TRBV6-6; d_call: .; clone_size: once; j_call: TRBJ2-2; cdr3_nt: TGTGCCAGCAGTTTTAGCGGGGAGCTGTTTTTT; cdr3_aa: CASSFSGELFF
v_call: TRBV4-1; d_call: .; clone_size: few; j_call: TRBJ1-2; cdr3_nt: TGCGCCAGCAGTCCCGGAGCGGGATTGGGTGGCTACACCTTC; cdr3_aa: CASSPGAGLGGYTF
v_call: TRBV5-1; d_call: .; clone_size: .; j_call: TRBJ2-2; cdr3_nt: TGCGCCAGCACCCCCCAGGCCTCGAACACCGGGGAGCTGTTTTTT; cdr3_aa: CASTPQASNTGELFF
v_call: TRBV5-1; d_call: .; clone_size: .; j_call: TRBJ1-4; cdr3_nt: TGCGCCAGCAGCTTGTTGGGGGCAGGTGAAAAACTGTTTTTT; cdr3_aa: CASSLLGAGEKLFF
v_call: TRBV10-1; d_call: TRBD2; clone_size: .; j_call: TRBJ2-1; cdr3_nt: TGCGCCAGCAGTGTCGTTAGCGGGAGCTCCTACAATGAGCAGTTCTTC; cdr3_aa: CASSVVSGSSYNEQFF
v_call: TRBV5-4; d_call: .; clone_size: once; j_call: TRBJ2-1; cdr3_nt: TGTGCCAGCAGCCTATGGGGCGCTAGCCCGTCAATGAAGTTCTTC; cdr3_aa: CASSLWGASPSMKFF
v_call: TRBV5-8; d_call: TRBD1; clone_size: .; j_call: TRBJ1-1; cdr3_nt: TGTGCCAGCAGCTTCCATCCCGGACAGGGAGAAGCTTTCTTT; cdr3_aa: CASSFHPGQGEAFF
v_call: TRBV27; d_call: .; clone_size: .; j_call: TRBJ1-3; cdr3_nt: TGTGCCAGCAGTGCGAAAAAAGAGGGGCTCTCTGGAAACACCATATATTTT; cdr3_aa: CASSAKKEGLSGNTIYF
v_call: TRBV5-1; d_call: .; clone_size: once; j_call: TRBJ2-2; cdr3_nt: TGCGCCAGCAGCTTGGCCCTGGGGACCGGGGAGCTGTTTTTT; cdr3_aa: CASSLALGTGELFF
v_call: TRBV6-5; d_call: TRBD1; clone_size: .; j_call: TRBJ1-5; cdr3_nt: TGTGCCAGCAGTTCGTCACAGGGGGCTGGTCAGCCCCAGCATTTT; cdr3_aa: CASSSSQGAGQPQHF
v_call: TRBV28; d_call: TRBD2; clone_size: few; j_call: TRBJ2-1; cdr3_nt: TGTGCCAGCACCCCCGGGAGGACTTTGGGTAATGAGCAGTTCTTC; cdr3_aa: CASTPGRTLGNEQFF
v_call: TRBV6-1; d_call: TRBD1; clone_size: .; j_call: TRBJ1-5; cdr3_nt: TGTGCCAGCAGCCTCGGACAGGGGCATCAGCCCCAGCATTTT; cdr3_aa: CASSLGQGHQPQHF
v_call: TRBV7-8; d_call: TRBD1; clone_size: .; j_call: TRBJ1-2; cdr3_nt: TGTGCCAGCAGCAGTCAGGGGGTAAAGGCTCCAGGCTACACCTTC; cdr3_aa: CASSSQGVKAPGYTF
v_call: TRBV4-3; d_call: .; clone_size: .; j_call: TRBJ1-1; cdr3_nt: TGCGCCAGCAGCCGGATCACCAGGGGCACTGAAGCTTTCTTT; cdr3_aa: CASSRITRGTEAFF
v_call: TRBV11-3; d_call: .; clone_size: .; j_call: TRBJ2-7; cdr3_nt: TGTGCCAGCAGCCAACAGGGATCCCACGAGCAGTACTTC; cdr3_aa: CASSQQGSHEQYF
v_call: TRBV5-4; d_call: .; clone_size: once; j_call: TRBJ2-3; cdr3_nt: TGTGCCAGCACGGGTCGGTTTGAAGATACGCAGTATTTT; cdr3_aa: CASTGRFEDTQYF
v_call: TRBV4-2; d_call: TRBD2; clone_size: once; j_call: TRBJ2-3; cdr3_nt: TGTGCCAGCAGCCAAGACCTCCCACTAGCGGGAGGGGTAGATACGCAGTATTTT; cdr3_aa: CASSQDLPLAGGVDTQYF
v_call: TRBV6-1; d_call: TRBD1; clone_size: .; j_call: TRBJ1-1; cdr3_nt: TGTGCCAGCAGTGAAAAGGCCAGGGGGCCTGAAGCTTTCTTT; cdr3_aa: CASSEKARGPEAFF
v_call: TRBV28; d_call: .; clone_size: .; j_call: TRBJ2-7; cdr3_nt: TGTGCCAGCAGTTTATTGGTGTCGGATTTTGGGCAGTACTTC; cdr3_aa: CASSLLVSDFGQYF
v_call: TRBV28; d_call: .; clone_size: .; j_call: TRBJ1-5; cdr3_nt: TGTGCCAGCAGTCCCTTTAATCAGCCCCAGCATTTT; cdr3_aa: CASSPFNQPQHF
v_call: TRBV6-5; d_call: .; clone_size: .; j_call: TRBJ1-3; cdr3_nt: TGTGCCAGCAGTTACAGAGGGTTTTCTGGAAACACCATATATTTT; cdr3_aa: CASSYRGFSGNTIYF
v_call: TRBV19; d_call: .; clone_size: .; j_call: TRBJ2-1; cdr3_nt: .; cdr3_aa: CASILASGTFNEQFF
v_call: TRBV29-1; d_call: .; clone_size: .; j_call: TRBJ1-1; cdr3_nt: TGCAGCGTTACGACGACCCGGGGAGGGAACACTGAAGCTTTCTTT; cdr3_aa: CSVTTTRGGNTEAFF
v_call: TRBV18; d_call: .; clone_size: .; j_call: TRBJ1-1; cdr3_nt: TGTGCCAGCTCAGGAATGAACACTGAAGCTTTCTTT; cdr3_aa: CASSGMNTEAFF
v_call: TRBV19; d_call: .; clone_size: .; j_call: TRBJ1-5; cdr3_nt: TGTGCCAGTAGTGCCCCCGGGGGCTGGGATCAGCCCCAGCATTTT; cdr3_aa: CASSAPGGWDQPQHF
v_call: TRBV7-9; d_call: .; clone_size: .; j_call: TRBJ2-3; cdr3_nt: TGTGCCAGCAGCTTAGATACCACAGATACGCAGTATTTT; cdr3_aa: CASSLDTTDTQYF
v_call: TRBV19; d_call: .; clone_size: few; j_call: TRBJ1-5; cdr3_nt: TGTGCCAGTAGGGTCACAGGGTATGATCAGCCCCAGCATTTT; cdr3_aa: CASRVTGYDQPQHF
v_call: TRBV14; d_call: .; clone_size: .; j_call: TRBJ2-3; cdr3_nt: TGTGCCAGCAGCCCAAGCACAGATACGCAGTATTTT; cdr3_aa: CASSPSTDTQYF
v_call: TRBV9; d_call: TRBD1; clone_size: .; j_call: TRBJ2-1; cdr3_nt: TGTGCCAGCAGCCGGGGGACAGGCGGTTGGTGGAATGAGCAGTTCTTC; cdr3_aa: CASSRGTGGWWNEQFF
v_call: TRBV6-5; d_call: TRBD1; clone_size: .; j_call: TRBJ1-1; cdr3_nt: TGTGCCAGCAGCCAAACAGGGGGTAACACTGAAGCTTTCTTT; cdr3_aa: CASSQTGGNTEAFF
v_call: TRBV7-3; d_call: TRBD1; clone_size: .; j_call: TRBJ1-4; cdr3_nt: TGTGCCAGCAGCTTGGGACAGGGAAATGAAAAACTGTTTTTT; cdr3_aa: CASSLGQGNEKLFF
v_call: TRBV7-3; d_call: TRBD2; clone_size: once; j_call: TRBJ2-1; cdr3_nt: TGTGCCAGCAGCCTGGATCGGGCGGGAGGCTCCTACAATGAGCAGTTCTTC; cdr3_aa: CASSLDRAGGSYNEQFF
v_call: TRBV28; d_call: .; clone_size: .; j_call: TRBJ1-1; cdr3_nt: TGTGCCAGCAGGTCTGTGGGGGCGAAGGCTTTCTTT; cdr3_aa: CASRSVGAKAFF
v_call: TRBV6-6; d_call: TRBD1; clone_size: .; j_call: TRBJ2-3; cdr3_nt: TGTGCCAGCAACCGGGACAGTAGCACAGATACGCAGTATTTT; cdr3_aa: CASNRDSSTDTQYF
v_call: TRBV7-9; d_call: .; clone_size: .; j_call: TRBJ2-7; cdr3_nt: TGTGCCAGCAGCGTCGACGACAGAGACGAGCAGTACTTC; cdr3_aa: CASSVDDRDEQYF